Following are 18 T cell receptor beta chains from one sample sequenced in a study of blood T cells in healthy people across ages (dated by TCRdb to about 2015). To prepare the library, 5' RACE was applied. The listed sequencing device is Illumina HiSeq 2500. A second PCR of about 7 to 12 cycles was performed with a sample-barcoded 5' primer and a J-beta primer mix. TCRdb reanalyzed the raw reads on its own, using fastp at Q25 for trimming and MiXCR for clone calling, and kept in-frame beta chains. Every entry covers one CDR3 protein and lists the most common genes and DNA from its rows. The sample records some 1.5 million distinct CDR3 sequences, 28% of which are singletons. Clones ranked in the top ten supply around 7.7% of the sample. The material sequenced was blood. These receptors were taken from a woman in her 30s in good health.

This clonotype was recorded a few times. A much larger clone differs from this one at a single base, so this may be a read error. The chain has TRBV19 and TRBJ2-7; D is undetermined. CDR1 is LNHDA and CDR2 is SQIVND in the germline V gene (reference sequence). The CDR3 runs 14 residues. Trimming left V 3 bases short and J 0 bases short, with 9 bases between. The CDR3: CASSMGRFSYEQYF. The CDR3 DNA is TGTGCCAGTAGTATGGGTCGCTTCTCCTACGAGCAGTACTTC. The whole variable domain, filled in from reference TRBV19 and TRBJ2-7, reads DGGITQSPKYLFRKEGQNVTLSCEQNLNHDAMYWYRQDPGQGLRLIYYSQIVNDFQKGDIAEGYSVSREKKESFPLTVTSAQKNPTAFYLCASSMGRFSYEQYFGPGTRLTVT.

For the CDR3, the DNA is TGTGCCAGCAGCGGGGCTTCCTCTGGAAACACCATATATTTT. Translated, it gives CASSGASSGNTIYF. V is TRBV9 and J is TRBJ1-3; D is undetermined. There are 14 residues in the CDR3. The ends were cut back, 3 bases at V and 0 bases at J, with 7 bases in the middle. Germline CDR1 is SGDLS and CDR2 is YYNGEE.

This sequence joins TRBV12-3 or TRBV12-4 and TRBJ2-1; D tentatively fits TRBD1 or TRBD2 (6 bases each). The CDR3 sequence is 15 residues long. The V and J ends lost 7 bases and 9 bases respectively, with 22 bases between them. The DNA for the CDR3 is TGTGCCAGCAACCTCTCCGGGTCGGGGGCCGGTGAGCAGTTCTTC. It codes for CASNLSGSGAGEQFF.

A few counts support this clonotype. The chain links TRBV29-1 to TRBJ2-1; no definite D call. This CDR3 spans 13 amino acids. Trimming removed 7 bases at V and 0 bases at J, with 10 bases between. Germline V CDR1 and CDR2: SQVTM, ANQGSEA. The CDR3 bases are TGCAGCGGGCTTTATAGCTCCTACAATGAGCAGTTCTTC. It translates to CSGLYSSYNEQFF.

The chain combines TRBV5-1 with TRBJ1-2; perhaps TRBD1 as D (5 bases). V lost 4 bases and J lost 8, with 15 bases in between. CDR1 is SGHRS, CDR2 YFSETQ, per germline. The CDR3 loop spans 13 amino acids. CDR3: CASSADRPQGYTF. The CDR3 DNA reads as TGCGCCAGCAGCGCAGACAGACCCCAAGGCTACACCTTC.

There are many counts of this clonotype. This rearrangement joins TRBV11-1 to TRBJ2-7; possibly TRBD2 for D (6 bases). Germline CDR1 is SGHAT and CDR2 is FQDESV (reference sequence). The CDR3 totals 14 residues. The V gene lost 1 base and the J gene lost 3 bases, with 10 bases spanning the gap. The CDR3 bases are TGTGCCAGCAGCTTAGAGCCGGACTACTACGAGCAGTACTTC. Translating gives CASSLEPDYYEQYF.

This clonotype was detected only a few times. The V call is TRBV6-6, the J call TRBJ2-7; 8 bases are a match to TRBD1. CDR1 and CDR2 (germline): MNHNY, SVGAGI (reference sequence). The J segment lost 7 bases and the V segment lost 4 bases, leaving 6 bases of the junction unmatched. The CDR3 loop spans 13 amino acids. The CDR3: CASSFDRGQEQYF. In nucleotides, the CDR3 is TGTGCCAGCAGTTTCGACAGGGGCCAAGAGCAGTACTTC.

This chain joins TRBV3-1 and TRBJ2-1, with D perhaps matching TRBD2 (5 bases). In germline, CDR1 is LGHDT, CDR2 YNNKEL (reference sequence). The CDR3 totals 15 residues. Trimming cost V 8 bases and J 9 bases, with 23 bases left between them. This chain's CDR3 is CASGPWTLRSGEQFF. As DNA, the CDR3 is TGTGCCAGCGGCCCCTGGACTCTCCGGAGTGGTGAGCAGTTCTTC.

The chain has TRBV29-1 and TRBJ2-2; D is ambiguous. The CDR3 is 14 residues long. Germline CDR1 and CDR2: SQVTM and ANQGSEA. V shed 3 bases and J shed 0 bases, with 8 bases lying between them. The CDR3 DNA is TGCAGCGTTGATGGGCACCCGAACACCGGGGAGCTGTTTTTT. Amino acids: CSVDGHPNTGELFF.

J is TRBJ2-3 and V is TRBV24-1; D ambiguous. The CDR3 is 12 amino acids. The V end lost 3 bases, the J end lost 7 bases, and 7 bases lay between the germline ends. Per the germline V gene, CDR1 is KGHDR and CDR2 is SFDVKD. CDR3 loop: CATSDKANTQYF. The CDR3 DNA is TGTGCCACCAGTGATAAGGCAAATACGCAGTATTTT.

This clonotype was detected ten times or more. The V call is TRBV20-1, the J call TRBJ2-5; TRBD2 agrees at 9 bases. Germline trimming cut 0 bases from V and 1 base from J; bases unmatched to any gene: 3. Germline CDR1 is DFQATT and CDR2 is SNEGSKA (reference sequence). The CDR3 extends over 15 amino acids. CDR3 nucleotides: TGCAGTGCTAGAGATAGCGGGGGAATCCAAGAGACCCAGTACTTC. It codes for CSARDSGGIQETQYF.

This clonotype was seen a handful of times. This chain links TRBV5-6 with TRBJ2-7, with 10 bases that match TRBD1. Unmatched junction bases numbered 15, after V lost 4 bases and J lost 5 bases. This CDR3 contains 17 residues. Germline loops: CDR1 SGHDT, CDR2 YYEEEE. The CDR3 region is CASSPPGGTGVGHEQYF. The CDR3 DNA follows: TGTGCCAGCAGCCCCCCCGGGGGGACAGGGGTCGGCCACGAGCAGTACTTC.

This clonotype has just a few counts. V usage is TRBV4-2 and J usage is TRBJ1-4; D is perhaps TRBD1 (5 bases). This CDR3 has 14 residues. The V and J ends lost 1 base and 6 bases respectively, with 9 bases between them. Germline V lookup: CDR1 LGHNA, CDR2 YNFKEQ. This chain's CDR3 is CASSQGLGDEKLFF. CDR3 nucleotide sequence: TGTGCCAGCAGCCAAGGTTTAGGGGATGAAAAACTGTTTTTT.

The chain employs TRBV5-1 and TRBJ2-1, with TRBD1 matching 9 bases. The ends lost 4 bases at V and 13 bases at J; junction bases unmatched: 18. The V gene's germline CDR1 is SGHRS and CDR2 YFSETQ. The CDR3 covers 16 residues. The DNA of the CDR3 is TGCGCCAGCAGCCCGCCGGGACAGGGTCTCCAAGAGACCCAGTTCTTC. It yields the protein CASSPPGQGLQETQFF.

The chain has TRBV20-1 and TRBJ2-5; D is possibly TRBD1 (5 bases). V lost 7 bases, J lost 5 bases, and 20 bases lay in between. CDR1 DFQATT and CDR2 SNEGSKA come from the germline V gene (reference sequence). The CDR3 runs 14 residues. The CDR3 DNA sequence: TGCAGTGTTCAAACCGGACACCCGAGGGAGACCCAGTACTTC. It yields the protein CSVQTGHPRETQYF.

Note on this clonotype: With a much larger clone just one base away, this may be a read error. The J gene is TRBJ1-2, the V gene TRBV4-3, with a weak D call TRBD1 (5 bases). V dropped 0 bases and J dropped 4 bases, with 12 bases sitting between them. Per germline, CDR1 LGHNA and CDR2 YSLEER. This CDR3 has 15 amino acids. This CDR3 reads CASSQDRDSGYGYTF. Written as DNA, the CDR3 is TGCGCCAGCAGCCAAGATCGGGACTCTGGCTATGGCTACACCTTC.

The V call is TRBV12-3 or TRBV12-4, the J call TRBJ2-1; 10 nucleotides agree with TRBD2. V lost 8 bases to trimming and J lost 7 bases; unmatched junction nucleotides: 11. The length of the CDR3 is 15 residues. The CDR3, as DNA: TGTGCCAGCGAGTTGCTCAGCGGGGGGGATAATGAGCAGTTCTTC. This sequence encodes CASELLSGGDNEQFF.

This clonotype turned up a few times. CDR3 nucleotide sequence: TGTGCTACGGGTCGACAGGGGTCCAAAAACATTCAGTACTTC. Its protein is CATGRQGSKNIQYF. This chain links TRBV6-5 with TRBJ2-4; the match to TRBD1 covers 8 bases. Germline V gene lookup returns CDR1 MNHEY and CDR2 SVGAGI. There are 14 residues in the CDR3.